The sequence of this T cell receptor beta chain was determined in a study of blood T cells in healthy people across ages. Broader study findings: Versus aged donors, long-lived donors had higher diversity and more naive CD4+ cells. Changes seen in expanded clonotypes were possibly confounded by donor CMV status left unknown.

Combining a sample-barcoded 5' primer with a J-beta primer mix, a second PCR ran for roughly 7 to 12 cycles. Each cDNA molecule, via a template-switch adaptor with 12 random nucleotides, was tagged. Using its own MiXCR run on the 5' RACE reads, TCRdb lists one record per CDR3 protein. The sample has about 1,500,000 distinct CDR3 sequences; under 30% are singletons. Total RNA was extracted at no less than 6 micrograms per sample. On this clonotype: Its matching antigen is unknown.

Sequencing was carried out using blood. This TCR came from a young woman in good health.

This CDR3 is CASWTSGRADTQYF. DNA of the CDR3: TGTGCCAGCTGGACTAGCGGAAGAGCAGATACGCAGTATTTT. The rearrangement uses TRBV12-3 or TRBV12-4 and TRBJ2-3, with 10 bases fitting TRBD2. CDR3 length: 14 amino acids. V lost 8 bases, J lost 4 bases, and 6 bases stayed unmatched.